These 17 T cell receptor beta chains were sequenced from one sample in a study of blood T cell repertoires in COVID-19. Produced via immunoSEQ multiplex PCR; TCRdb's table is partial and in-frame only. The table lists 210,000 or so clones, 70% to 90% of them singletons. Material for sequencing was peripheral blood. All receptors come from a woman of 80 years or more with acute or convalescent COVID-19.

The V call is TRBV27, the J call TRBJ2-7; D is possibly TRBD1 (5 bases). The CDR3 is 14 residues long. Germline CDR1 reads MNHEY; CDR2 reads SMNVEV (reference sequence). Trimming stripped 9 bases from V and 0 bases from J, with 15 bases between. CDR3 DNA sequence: TGTGCCAGTACGGATCAGGGAAACTCCTACGAGCAGTACTTC. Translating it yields CASTDQGNSYEQYF.

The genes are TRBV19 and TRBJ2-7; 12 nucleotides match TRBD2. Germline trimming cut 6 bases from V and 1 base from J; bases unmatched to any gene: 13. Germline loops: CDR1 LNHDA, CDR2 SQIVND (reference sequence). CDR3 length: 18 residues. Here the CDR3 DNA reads TGTGCCAGTAGCTCCAGGACTAGCGGGACCTTTGGATCCTACGAGCAGTACTTC. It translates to CASSSRTSGTFGSYEQYF.

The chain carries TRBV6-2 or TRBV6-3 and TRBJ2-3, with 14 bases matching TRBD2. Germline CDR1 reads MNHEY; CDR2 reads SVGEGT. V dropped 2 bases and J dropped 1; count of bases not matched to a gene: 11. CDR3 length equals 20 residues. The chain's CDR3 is CASSYDTRLAGGPGTDTQYF. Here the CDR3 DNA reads TGTGCCAGCAGTTACGATACCCGACTAGCGGGGGGGCCTGGCACAGATACGCAGTATTTT.

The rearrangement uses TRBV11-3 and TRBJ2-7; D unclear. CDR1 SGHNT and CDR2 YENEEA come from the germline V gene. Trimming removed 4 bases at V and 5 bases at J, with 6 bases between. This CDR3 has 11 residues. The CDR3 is CASSYGDEQYF. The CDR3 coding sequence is TGTGCCAGCAGCTACGGTGACGAGCAGTACTTC.

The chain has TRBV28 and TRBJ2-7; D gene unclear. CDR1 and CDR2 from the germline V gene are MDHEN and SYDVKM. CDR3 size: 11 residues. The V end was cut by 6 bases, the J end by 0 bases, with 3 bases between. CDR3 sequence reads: CASSVSYEQYF. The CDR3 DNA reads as TGTGCCAGCAGCGTCTCCTACGAGCAGTACTTC.

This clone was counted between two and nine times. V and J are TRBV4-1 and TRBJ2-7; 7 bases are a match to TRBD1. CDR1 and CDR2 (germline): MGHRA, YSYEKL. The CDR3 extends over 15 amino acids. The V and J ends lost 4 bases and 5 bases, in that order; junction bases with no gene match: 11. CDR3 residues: CASSLVDRALDEQYF. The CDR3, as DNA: TGCGCCAGCAGCCTTGTAGACAGGGCCCTCGACGAGCAGTACTTC.

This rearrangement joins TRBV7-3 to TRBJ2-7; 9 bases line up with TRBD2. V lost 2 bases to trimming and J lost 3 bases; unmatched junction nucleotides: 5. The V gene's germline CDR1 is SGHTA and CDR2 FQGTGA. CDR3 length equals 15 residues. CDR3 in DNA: TGTGCCAGCAGCTTAGTAGCGGGGGAGAGCTACGAGCAGTACTTC. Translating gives CASSLVAGESYEQYF.

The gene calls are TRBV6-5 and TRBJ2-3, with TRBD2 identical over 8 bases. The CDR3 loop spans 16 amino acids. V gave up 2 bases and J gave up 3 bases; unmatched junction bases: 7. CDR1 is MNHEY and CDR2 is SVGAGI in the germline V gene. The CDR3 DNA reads TGTGCCAGCAGTTACCTTAGCGGGACCTGGACAGATACGCAGTATTTT. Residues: CASSYLSGTWTDTQYF.

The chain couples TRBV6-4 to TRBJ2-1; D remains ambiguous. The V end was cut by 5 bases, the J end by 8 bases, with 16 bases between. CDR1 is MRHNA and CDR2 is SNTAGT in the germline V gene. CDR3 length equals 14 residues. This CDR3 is CASSPFDGSHEQFF. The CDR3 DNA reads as TGTGCCAGCAGTCCGTTTGATGGTAGCCATGAGCAGTTCTTC.

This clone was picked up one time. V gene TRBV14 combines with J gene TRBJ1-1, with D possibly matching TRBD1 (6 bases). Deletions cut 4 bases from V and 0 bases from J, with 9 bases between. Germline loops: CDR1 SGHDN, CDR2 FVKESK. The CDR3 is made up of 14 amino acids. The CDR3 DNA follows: TGTGCCAGCAGCCTCGGACAGATGAACACTGAAGCTTTCTTT. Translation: CASSLGQMNTEAFF.

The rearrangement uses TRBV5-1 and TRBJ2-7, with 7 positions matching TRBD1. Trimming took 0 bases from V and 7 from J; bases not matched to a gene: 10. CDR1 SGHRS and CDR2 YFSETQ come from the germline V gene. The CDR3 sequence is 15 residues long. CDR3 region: CASSLAKGAAEEQYF. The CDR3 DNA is TGCGCCAGCAGCTTGGCCAAGGGGGCGGCTGAGGAGCAGTACTTC.

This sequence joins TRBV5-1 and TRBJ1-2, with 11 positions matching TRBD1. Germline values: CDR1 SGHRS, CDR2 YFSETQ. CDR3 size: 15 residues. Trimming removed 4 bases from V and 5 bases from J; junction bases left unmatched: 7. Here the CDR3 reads CASSTRTGGEYGYTF. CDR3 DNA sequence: TGCGCCAGCAGCACGAGGACAGGGGGCGAGTATGGCTACACCTTC.

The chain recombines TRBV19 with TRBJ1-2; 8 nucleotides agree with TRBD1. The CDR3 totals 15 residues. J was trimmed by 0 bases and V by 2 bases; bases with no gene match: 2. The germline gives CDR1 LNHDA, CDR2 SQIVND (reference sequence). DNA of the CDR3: TGTGCCAGTAGTATACCGGGACAGGCTAACTATGGCTACACCTTC. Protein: CASSIPGQANYGYTF.

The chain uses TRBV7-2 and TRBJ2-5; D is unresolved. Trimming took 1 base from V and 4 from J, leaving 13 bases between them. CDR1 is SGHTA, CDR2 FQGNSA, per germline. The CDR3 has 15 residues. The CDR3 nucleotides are TGTGCCAGCAGCTTAGGAGCTACCCGTAGAGAGACCCAGTACTTC. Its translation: CASSLGATRRETQYF.

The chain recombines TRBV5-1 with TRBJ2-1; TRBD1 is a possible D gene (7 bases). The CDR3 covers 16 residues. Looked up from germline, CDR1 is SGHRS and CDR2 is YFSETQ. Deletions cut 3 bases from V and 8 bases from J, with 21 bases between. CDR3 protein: CASSWGVGDSSDEQFF. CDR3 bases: TGCGCCAGCAGCTGGGGGGTCGGGGACAGCAGCGATGAGCAGTTCTTC.

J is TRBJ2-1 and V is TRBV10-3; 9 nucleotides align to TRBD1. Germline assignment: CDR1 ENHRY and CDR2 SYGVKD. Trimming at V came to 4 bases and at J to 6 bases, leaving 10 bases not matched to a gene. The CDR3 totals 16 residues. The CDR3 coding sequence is TGTGCCATCAGTGGGGGTGCGGCGACAGGGGGCAATGAGCAGTTCTTC. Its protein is CAISGGAATGGNEQFF.

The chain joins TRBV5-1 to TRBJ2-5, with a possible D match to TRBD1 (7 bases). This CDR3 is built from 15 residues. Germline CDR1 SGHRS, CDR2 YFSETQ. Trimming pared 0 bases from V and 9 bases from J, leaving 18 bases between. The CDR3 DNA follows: TGCGCCAGCAGCTTGGTGCTAGCAGGAGGGGGCTCCCAGTACTTC. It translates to CASSLVLAGGGSQYF. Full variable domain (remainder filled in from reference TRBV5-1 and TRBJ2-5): KAGVTQTPRYLIKTRGQQVTLSCSPISGHRSVSWYQQTPGQGLQFLFEYFSETQRNKGNFPGRFSGRQFSNSRSEMNVSTLELGDSALYLCASSLVLAGGGSQYFGPGTRLLVL.